This record concerns one TCR beta chain sequence. This clone's antigen is unknown. It has no much larger one-base neighbor in the sample; base qualities were not kept. The library was prepared using UMI-ligation and nested PCR. The ligated cDNA was amplified by four rounds of PCR, in which nested alpha and beta constant region primers were used together with the SP2 primer. For the blood and skin samples, reverse transcription of TCR RNA was done with SuperScript IV along with alpha and beta constant region primers. T4 RNA ligase 1 was used to ligate an oligonucleotide containing the Illumina SP2 primer and a UMI to the 3' end of the cDNA. To prevent hairpin formation, the 12-nucleotide UMI was made up of two random hexamers with an eight-base spacer between them. From the second PCR onward, TCR alpha and beta chain libraries were processed separately, and dual indexing was applied for multiplexing. After pooling, the indexed libraries were analyzed by capillary electrophoresis and sequenced on either an Illumina MiSeq or NextSeq. Libraries were spiked with PhiX DNA at about 5-8% so that base diversity was increased and cluster recognition was improved. The study's own analysis went as follows. Demultiplexor took UMIs from read 2, joined the UMIs to the TCR sequence from read 1, and separated reads according to sample indices. Decombinator identified V and J genes and V-J junctions and gave each TCR a five-part identifier that included V and J deletions. UMIs were used by Collapsinator to correct sequencing errors and PCR amplification heterogeneity, so that a UMI-based abundance was obtained for each TCR. CDR3Translator turned identifiers into nucleotide sequence, translated the nucleotide sequence into amino acids, and pulled out CDR3 regions based on terminal motifs. After normalization to the amount of input RNA, error-corrected alpha and beta TCR counts from blood and skin were compared. Using fastp trimming at Q25 and MiXCR clonotype assembly, TCRdb reanalyzed the public sequencing data and kept in-frame beta chains. Entries are consolidated by CDR3 protein sequence, retaining the most common genes and DNA. TCRdb's processing, not the authors', yielded these V and J calls. A total of around 35,000 distinct CDR3 sequences appear in this sample, roughly 11% of them only once. The ten largest make up 3.9% of the sample.

This specimen comes from a study of naive and memory T cell subsets (dated by TCRdb to 2017 to 2019). With regard to the full study: The figure summarizing these samples reported approximately ten blood donors, 7 tuberculin skin test biopsies and 3 saline control biopsies. Skin biopsies were taken from tuberculin skin test sites or from saline-injected control sites and were processed for RNA extraction as described before. PCR2 was typically run as a SYBR Green qPCR and stopped at a set threshold, although low-input samples could use end-point PCR of 5 to 6 cycles instead. The paper's findings and limits, for the study overall: The RNA-based method was acknowledged to be potentially sensitive to changes in TCR transcripts with T cell activation and differentiation. The larger number of TCRs found at tuberculin skin test sites was interpreted as T cell infiltration of a delayed type IV hypersensitivity reaction. TCR sequences were reportedly recovered from both skin biopsy types, with far more TCRs at tuberculin skin test sites. Details of skin biopsy collection and RNA processing were not given in the paper but were referenced to earlier studies.

What the treatment or condition label conveys for this sample: skin biopsy from PPD injection site in Mantoux-positive individual. Using 3' ligation of a UMI-containing oligonucleotide to TCR cDNA, the study laid out a robust and sensitive protocol to amplify, sequence and analyze TCRs. Tuberculin skin test biopsies were obtained from sites injected with PPD in individuals who had a positive Mantoux test. Total RNA was used without cell sorting and was treated with RQ1 DNase before reverse transcription, with a target input of 1 to 1000 ng. Libraries were prepared from skin biopsies and whole blood so that pipeline robustness could be tested in samples in which T cells form a minority population. V lost 4 bases and J lost 0 bases, and the count of bases not matched to a germline gene is 9. Sequences LNHDA (CDR1) and SQIVND (CDR2) are obtained from the germline V gene (reference sequence). The CDR3 goes from the cysteine to the phenylalanine over 17 residues. The entry retains the CDR3 DNA only, 51 bases that are in frame from base 1.

This clonotype originated in an adult in good health. The chain joins TRBV19 to TRBJ1-5, with TRBD1 identical over 7 junction bases. The specimen comprised skin, sampled from a tuberculin skin test site. The nucleotide sequence reads as follows: TGTGCCAGTAGTACATATGGGACAGACTTTAGCAATCAGCCCCAGCATTTT. It is translated as CASSTYGTDFSNQPQHF.